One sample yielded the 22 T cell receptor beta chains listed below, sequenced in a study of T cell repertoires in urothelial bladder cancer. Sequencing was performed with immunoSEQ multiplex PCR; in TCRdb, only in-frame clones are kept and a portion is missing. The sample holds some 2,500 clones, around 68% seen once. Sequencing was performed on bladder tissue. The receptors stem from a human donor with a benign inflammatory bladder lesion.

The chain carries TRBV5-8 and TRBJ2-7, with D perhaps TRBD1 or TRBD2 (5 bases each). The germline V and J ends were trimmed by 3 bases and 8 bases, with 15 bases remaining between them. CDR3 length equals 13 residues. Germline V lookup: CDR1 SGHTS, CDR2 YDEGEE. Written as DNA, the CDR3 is TGTGCCAGCAGCTCATGGGACCGTCTCAAGCAGTACGTC. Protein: CASSSWDRLKQYV.

The CDR3 region has the DNA TGTGCCAGCAGCCTAACGGGAGGGATTGGAGAGACCCAGTACTTC. It encodes CASSLTGGIGETQYF. This sequence joins TRBV7-9 and TRBJ2-5; 8 bases agree with TRBD2. V was clipped by 5 bases and J by 4 bases; unmatched bases: 9. Per the germline V gene, CDR1 is SEHNR and CDR2 is FQNEAQ (reference sequence). CDR3 length: 15 amino acids.

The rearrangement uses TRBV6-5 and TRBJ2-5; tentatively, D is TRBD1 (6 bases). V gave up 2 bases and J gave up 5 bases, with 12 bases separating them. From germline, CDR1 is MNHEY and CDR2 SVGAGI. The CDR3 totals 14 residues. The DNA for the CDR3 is TGTGCCAGCAGTTACGATTTGAGGGGGGAGACCCAGTACTTC. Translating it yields CASSYDLRGETQYF.

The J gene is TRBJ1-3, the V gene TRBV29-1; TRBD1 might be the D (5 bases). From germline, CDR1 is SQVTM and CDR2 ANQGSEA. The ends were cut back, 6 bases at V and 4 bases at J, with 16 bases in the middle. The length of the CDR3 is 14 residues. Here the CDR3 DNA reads TGCAGCGTCGGGACGAGAGAGAGGGGAAACACCATATATTTT. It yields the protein CSVGTRERGNTIYF.

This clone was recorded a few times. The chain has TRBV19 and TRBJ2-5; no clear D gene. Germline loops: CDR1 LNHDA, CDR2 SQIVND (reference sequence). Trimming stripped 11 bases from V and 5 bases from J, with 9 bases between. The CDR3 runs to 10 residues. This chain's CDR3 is CASGGETQYF. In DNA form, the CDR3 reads TGTGCCTCAGGTGGGGAGACCCAGTACTTC.

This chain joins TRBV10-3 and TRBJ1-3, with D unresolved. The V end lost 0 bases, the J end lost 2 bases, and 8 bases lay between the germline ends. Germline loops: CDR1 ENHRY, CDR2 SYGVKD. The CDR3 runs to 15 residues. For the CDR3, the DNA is TGTGCCATCAGTGAGTCACCTGAGGCTGGAAACACCATATATTTT. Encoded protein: CAISESPEAGNTIYF.

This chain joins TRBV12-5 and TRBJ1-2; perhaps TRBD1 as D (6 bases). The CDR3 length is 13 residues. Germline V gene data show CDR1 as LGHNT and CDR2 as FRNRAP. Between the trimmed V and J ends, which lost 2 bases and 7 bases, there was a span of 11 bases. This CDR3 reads CASGLQGSGGYTF. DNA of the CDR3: TGTGCTAGTGGTTTGCAGGGGTCGGGTGGCTACACCTTC.

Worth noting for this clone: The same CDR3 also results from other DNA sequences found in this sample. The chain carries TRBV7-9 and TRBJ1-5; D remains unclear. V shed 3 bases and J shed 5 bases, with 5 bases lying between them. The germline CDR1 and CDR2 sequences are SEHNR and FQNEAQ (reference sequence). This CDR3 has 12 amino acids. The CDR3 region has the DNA TGTGCCAGCAGCTTCCCTGATCAGCCCCAGCATTTT. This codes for CASSFPDQPQHF.

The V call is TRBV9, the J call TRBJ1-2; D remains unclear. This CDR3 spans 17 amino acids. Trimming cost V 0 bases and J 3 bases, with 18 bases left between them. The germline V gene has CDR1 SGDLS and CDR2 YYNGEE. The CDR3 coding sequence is TGTGCCAGCAGCGTAGGACCCGGATCCCAATCCGACTATGGCTACACCTTC. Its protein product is CASSVGPGSQSDYGYTF.

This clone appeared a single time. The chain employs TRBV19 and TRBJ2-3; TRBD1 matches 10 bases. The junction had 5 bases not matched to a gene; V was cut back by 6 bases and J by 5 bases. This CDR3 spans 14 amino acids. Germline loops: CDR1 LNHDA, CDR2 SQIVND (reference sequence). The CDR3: CASRDRGRGDTQYF. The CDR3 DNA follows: TGTGCCAGTAGAGACAGGGGGCGCGGAGATACGCAGTATTTT.

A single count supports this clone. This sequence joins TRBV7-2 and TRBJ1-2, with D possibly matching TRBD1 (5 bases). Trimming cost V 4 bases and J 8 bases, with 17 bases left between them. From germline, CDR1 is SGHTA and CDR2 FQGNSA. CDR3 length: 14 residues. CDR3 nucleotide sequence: TGTGCCAGCAGCTCCCCGGGGGGAGGGTTAGGCTACACCTTC. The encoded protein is CASSSPGGGLGYTF. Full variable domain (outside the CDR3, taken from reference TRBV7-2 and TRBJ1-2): GAGVSQSPSNKVTEKGKDVELRCDPISGHTALYWYRQSLGQGLEFLIYFQGNSAPDKSGLPSDRFSAERTGGSVSTLTIQRTQQEDSAVYLCASSSPGGGLGYTFGSGTRLTVV.

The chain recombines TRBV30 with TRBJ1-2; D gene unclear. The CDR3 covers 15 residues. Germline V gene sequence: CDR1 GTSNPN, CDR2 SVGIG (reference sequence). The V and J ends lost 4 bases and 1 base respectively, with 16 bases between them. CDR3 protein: CAWNSKGSGNYGYTF. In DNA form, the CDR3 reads TGTGCCTGGAACTCCAAAGGGTCCGGTAACTATGGCTACACCTTC.

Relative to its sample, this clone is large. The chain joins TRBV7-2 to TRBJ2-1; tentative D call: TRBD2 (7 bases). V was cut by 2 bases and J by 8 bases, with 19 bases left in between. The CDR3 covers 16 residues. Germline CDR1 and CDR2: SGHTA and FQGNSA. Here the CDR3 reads CASSLPFGRGSDEQFF. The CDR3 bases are TGTGCCAGCAGCTTACCGTTTGGGAGGGGGTCCGATGAGCAGTTCTTC.

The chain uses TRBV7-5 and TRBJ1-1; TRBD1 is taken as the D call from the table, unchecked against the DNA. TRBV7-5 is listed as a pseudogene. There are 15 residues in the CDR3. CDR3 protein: CVRSHRTGEDTEAFF. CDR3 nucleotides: TGTGTCAGAAGCCACCGGACAGGGGAAGACACTGAAGCTTTCTTT.

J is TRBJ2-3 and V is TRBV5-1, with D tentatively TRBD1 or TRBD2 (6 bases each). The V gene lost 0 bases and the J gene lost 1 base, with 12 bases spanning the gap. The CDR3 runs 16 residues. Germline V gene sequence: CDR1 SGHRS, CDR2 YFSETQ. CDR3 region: CASSLGTGTRTDTQYF. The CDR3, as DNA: TGCGCCAGCAGCTTGGGAACAGGGACTCGCACAGATACGCAGTATTTT. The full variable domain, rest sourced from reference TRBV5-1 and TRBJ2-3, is KAGVTQTPRYLIKTRGQQVTLSCSPISGHRSVSWYQQTPGQGLQFLFEYFSETQRNKGNFPGRFSGRQFSNSRSEMNVSTLELGDSALYLCASSLGTGTRTDTQYFGPGTRLTVL.

CDR3 coding DNA: TGCAGCGTCCAAGGGACCTATGGCTACACCTTC. Amino acid sequence: CSVQGTYGYTF. This chain connects TRBV29-1 to TRBJ1-2; maybe TRBD1 (5 bases). The CDR3 runs 11 residues. Germline-derived CDR1 and CDR2 are SQVTM and ANQGSEA. V lost 6 bases, J lost 4 bases, and 9 bases lay in between.

The DNA of the CDR3 is TGTGCCAGCTCACCCGGTATAGGGACTAGCGGGACACATACATTCGAGGAGTTCTTC. Translating gives CASSPGIGTSGTHTFEEFF. The chain recombines TRBV18 with TRBJ2-1, with 13 bases fitting TRBD2. J was trimmed by 14 bases and V by 3 bases; bases with no gene match: 22. This CDR3 contains 19 residues. Germline values: CDR1 KGHSH, CDR2 LQKENI.

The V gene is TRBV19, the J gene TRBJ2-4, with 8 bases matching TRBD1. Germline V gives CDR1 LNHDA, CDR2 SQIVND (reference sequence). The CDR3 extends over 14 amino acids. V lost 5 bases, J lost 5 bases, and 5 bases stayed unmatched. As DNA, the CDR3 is TGTGCCAGTAGTCGGACAGGGTTCCAAAACATTCAGTACTTC. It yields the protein CASSRTGFQNIQYF.

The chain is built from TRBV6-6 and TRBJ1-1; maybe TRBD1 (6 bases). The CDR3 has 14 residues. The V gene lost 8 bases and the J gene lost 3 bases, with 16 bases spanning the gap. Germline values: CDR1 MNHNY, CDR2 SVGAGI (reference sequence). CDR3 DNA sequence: TGTGCCAGCGGACATACGGACAGAGACACTGAAGCTTTCTTT. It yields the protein CASGHTDRDTEAFF.

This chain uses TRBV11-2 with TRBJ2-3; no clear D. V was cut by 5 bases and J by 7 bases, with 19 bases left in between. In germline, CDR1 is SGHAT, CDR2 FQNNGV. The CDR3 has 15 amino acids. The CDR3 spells CASSPSTDPHHTQYF. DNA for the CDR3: TGTGCCAGCAGCCCTTCGACCGACCCCCACCATACGCAGTATTTT. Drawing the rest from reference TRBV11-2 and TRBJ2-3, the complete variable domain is EAGVAQSPRYKIIEKRQSVAFWCNPISGHATLYWYQQILGQGPKLLIQFQNNGVVDDSQLPKDRFSAERLKGVDSTLKIQPAKLEDSAVYLCASSPSTDPHHTQYFGPGTRLTVL.

CDR3 nucleotide sequence: TGTGCCAGCAGCCTAGGGGGGACAGGATCTCCCGGCGGCTACACCTTC. The encoded protein is CASSLGGTGSPGGYTF. The V gene is TRBV7-2, the J gene TRBJ1-2; 8 bases agree with TRBD1. The germline V gene has CDR1 SGHTA and CDR2 FQGNSA. The CDR3 covers 16 residues. Losses at the gene ends were 5 bases for V and 8 bases for J; bases not matched to a gene: 16. Together with reference TRBV7-2 and TRBJ1-2, the CDR3 gives the full variable domain: GAGVSQSPSNKVTEKGKDVELRCDPISGHTALYWYRQSLGQGLEFLIYFQGNSAPDKSGLPSDRFSAERTGGSVSTLTIQRTQQEDSAVYLCASSLGGTGSPGGYTFGSGTRLTVV.

For the CDR3, the DNA is TGTGCCAGCAGCTTGGTGGCGCGGGGGGGCCAAGAGACCCAGTACTTC. It translates to CASSLVARGGQETQYF. The J gene is TRBJ2-5, the V gene TRBV5-6, with 9 bases matching TRBD2. V lost 0 bases, J lost 1 base, and 4 bases stayed unmatched. Germline loops: CDR1 SGHDT, CDR2 YYEEEE. The CDR3 runs to 16 residues.